These 28 T cell receptor beta chains share one sample of origin, sequenced in a study of CD8 T cells in ankylosing spondylitis (dated by TCRdb to the late 2010s). Study-wide findings and limitations: Blood from ankylosing spondylitis patients appeared to be characterized by a TCR beta motif made up of several highly homologous amino acid variants.

Library method: 5' RACE. TCRdb lists the instrument as Illumina HiSeq 2500. In-frame beta chains were kept once TCRdb had trimmed the public reads at Q25 with fastp and called clones with MiXCR. Rows merge per CDR3 protein into single entries with the most common DNA and genes. The sample records some 220,000 distinct CDR3 sequences, about 6.7% of which are singletons. 14% of the sample comes from the top ten. Antigens of these TCRs are unknown. Input material: blood, either unsorted or a sorted T cell fraction (not recorded which). These receptors originate from a male donor with ankylosing spondylitis.

The chain joins TRBV5-5 to TRBJ2-7; 11 positions agree with TRBD1. CDR1 and CDR2 (germline): SGHKS, YYEKEE (reference sequence). CDR3 length: 16 residues. V was pared by 0 bases and J by 7 bases, with 9 bases of the junction left unmatched. The DNA of the CDR3 is TGTGCCAGCAGCTTGGCCAGTGGACAGGGGGCAAGGGAGCAGTACTTC. Protein product: CASSLASGQGAREQYF.

This clonotype was seen repeatedly, ten times or more. The CDR3 loop reads CASSLGTSGRSTEAFF. CDR3 in DNA: TGTGCCAGCAGCTTAGGGACATCCGGGCGTAGTACTGAAGCTTTCTTT. The chain combines TRBV7-8 with TRBJ1-1; D is perhaps TRBD1 (5 bases). The V gene's germline CDR1 is SGHVS and CDR2 FQNEAQ. There are 16 residues in the CDR3. V was clipped by 1 base and J by 5 bases, with 17 bases between them.

V is TRBV27 and J is TRBJ1-2; unclear D gene. V was cut by 3 bases and J by 8 bases, with 13 bases left in between. This CDR3 has 13 residues. Germline values: CDR1 MNHEY, CDR2 SMNVEV (reference sequence). Written as DNA, the CDR3 is TGTGCCAGCAGTTTTAGTCCTCGGCAGGGCTACACCTTC. It is translated as CASSFSPRQGYTF.

This clonotype was seen at least ten times. The rearrangement links TRBV2 to TRBJ2-5; D is uncertain. Germline V gives CDR1 SNHLY, CDR2 FYNNEI. This CDR3 contains 10 residues. The ends were cut back, 11 bases at V and 4 bases at J, with 8 bases in the middle. CDR3 nucleotides: TGTGCCTCCGTTGGAGAGACCCAGTACTTC. Encoded protein: CASVGETQYF.

The chain joins TRBV12-3 or TRBV12-4 to TRBJ2-1, with a weak D call TRBD1 (6 bases). Trimming shortened V by 11 bases and J by 9 bases, and 35 bases separated the two germline ends. The CDR3 covers 18 residues. The CDR3 region is CAFSDPLKGFGTMVEQFF. CDR3 nucleotides: TGTGCCTTCAGCGATCCTCTCAAGGGTTTCGGGACAATGGTTGAGCAGTTCTTC.

The chain has TRBV7-9 and TRBJ2-7; D call uncertain. CDR1 is SEHNR, CDR2 FQNEAQ, per germline (reference sequence). The length of the CDR3 is 13 residues. Trimming took off 5 bases at V and 6 bases at J, with 14 bases between the two ends. CDR3 residues: CASSASSASEQYF. In DNA form, the CDR3 reads TGTGCCAGCAGCGCAAGCTCAGCCTCCGAGCAGTACTTC.

There are many counts of this clonotype. The chain uses TRBV20-1 and TRBJ2-5; 8 bases agree with TRBD1. Trimming removed 3 bases from V and 3 bases from J; junction bases left unmatched: 3. This CDR3 has 13 residues. Germline assignment: CDR1 DFQATT and CDR2 SNEGSKA (reference sequence). The CDR3 nucleotides read TGCAGTGCTAGGTTGACAGGGGAAGAGACCCAGTACTTC. Its protein product is CSARLTGEETQYF.

This clonotype was found many times. The V call is TRBV7-2, the J call TRBJ2-7; D may be TRBD1 or TRBD2 (6 bases each). V was shortened by 5 bases and J by 3 bases, with 20 bases between the two germline ends. The CDR3 has 16 amino acids. The germline V gene encodes CDR1 SGHTA and CDR2 FQGNSA. The CDR3 protein is CASSAGLRGEIYEQYF. The CDR3 region has the DNA TGTGCCAGCAGCGCGGGCTTGAGGGGGGAAATCTACGAGCAGTACTTC.

This clonotype was seen repeatedly, ten times or more. V gene TRBV4-3 combines with J gene TRBJ2-7; D gene uncertain. V was shortened by 0 bases and J by 6 bases, with 9 bases between the two germline ends. Germline V gives CDR1 LGHNA, CDR2 YSLEER. The CDR3 contains 13 residues. CDR3 sequence: CASSQDLTLEQYF. The CDR3 nucleotides are TGCGCCAGCAGCCAAGATTTAACCCTCGAGCAGTACTTC.

This clonotype has more than one count but fewer than ten. The chain joins TRBV6-2 or TRBV6-3 to TRBJ1-6, with 7 bases lining up with TRBD1. V was clipped by 2 bases and J by 9 bases; unmatched bases: 10. CDR3 size: 16 residues. Germline CDR1 reads MNHEY; CDR2 reads SVGEGT. The CDR3 spells CASSYLLPTGTSPLHF. The CDR3 coding sequence is TGTGCCAGCAGTTACCTCCTTCCGACAGGGACTTCACCCCTCCACTTT.

This clonotype was seen many times. V is TRBV7-6 and J is TRBJ2-1; D is unclear. Trimming shortened V by 5 bases and J by 0 bases, and 5 bases separated the two germline ends. CDR3 length: 13 amino acids. Germline values: CDR1 SGHVS, CDR2 FNYEAQ. The CDR3 loop is CASSLFSYNEQFF. The CDR3 bases are TGTGCCAGCAGCCTCTTCTCCTACAATGAGCAGTTCTTC.

This clonotype has at least ten counts. This chain links TRBV4-2 with TRBJ2-1; D not resolved. The CDR3 loop spans 12 amino acids. CDR1 is LGHNA, CDR2 YNFKEQ, per germline. V lost 3 bases and J 9 bases, leaving 9 bases between the germline ends. CDR3 sequence reads: CASSQDSSEQFF. The CDR3 coding sequence is TGTGCCAGCAGCCAGGATAGCAGTGAGCAGTTCTTC.

Ten or more counts support this clonotype. This chain joins TRBV18 and TRBJ1-1; D might be TRBD1 (6 bases). The V and J ends lost 3 bases and 6 bases respectively, with 11 bases between them. CDR3 length equals 13 residues. The germline gives CDR1 KGHSH, CDR2 LQKENI. CDR3 nucleotides: TGTGCCAGCTCACCTACCAGGGGCCCTGAAGCTTTCTTT. Translated: CASSPTRGPEAFF. The complete variable domain, with remaining parts taken from reference TRBV18 and TRBJ1-1, reads NAGVMQNPRHLVRRRGQEARLRCSPMKGHSHVYWYRQLPEEGLKFMVYLQKENIIDESGMPKERFSAEFPKEGPSILRIQQVVRGDSAAYFCASSPTRGPEAFFGQGTRLTVV.

This clonotype was detected ten times or more. The chain joins TRBV4-3 to TRBJ2-1; no firm D call. Between the trimmed V and J ends, which lost 1 base and 2 bases, there was a span of 9 bases. The CDR3 has 15 residues. The germline gives CDR1 LGHNA, CDR2 YSLEER. The CDR3 sequence: CASSQVVAAYNEQFF. The CDR3 DNA sequence: TGCGCCAGCAGCCAAGTAGTTGCGGCCTACAATGAGCAGTTCTTC.

The table lists this clonotype with many counts. The V and J genes are TRBV7-9 and TRBJ2-7; the D is unclear. The CDR3 is made up of 11 amino acids. Trimming stripped 5 bases from V and 4 bases from J, with 6 bases between. Germline V gene lookup returns CDR1 SEHNR and CDR2 FQNEAQ (reference sequence). In nucleotides, the CDR3 is TGTGCCAGCAGCCGTTTGTACGAGCAGTACTTC. It encodes CASSRLYEQYF.

This clonotype came up many times. This sequence joins TRBV4-3 and TRBJ1-3; maybe TRBD1 (6 bases). This CDR3 spans 17 amino acids. Germline V CDR1 and CDR2: LGHNA, YSLEER. V lost 1 base and J lost 4, with 17 bases in between. The CDR3 DNA reads as TGCGCCAGCAGCCAAGTTACGGGGGCCCGGAGGGGAAACACCATATATTTT. Translated, it gives CASSQVTGARRGNTIYF.

The V call is TRBV29-1, the J call TRBJ2-2; D remains unclear. V was pared by 6 bases and J by 6 bases, with 11 bases between. This CDR3 comprises 12 residues. CDR1 is SQVTM and CDR2 is ANQGSEA in the germline V gene. The CDR3 region has the DNA TGCAGCGTCCTTTGGACCGCCGGGGAGCTGTTTTTT. Translated, it gives CSVLWTAGELFF.

This clonotype was counted at least ten times. This chain joins TRBV9 and TRBJ2-5; possibly TRBD2 for D (6 bases). CDR1 is SGDLS, CDR2 YYNGEE, per germline. Trimming took off 1 base at V and 0 bases at J, with 10 bases between the two ends. The CDR3 covers 15 residues. The CDR3 loop reads CASSVWSGDQETQYF. For the CDR3, the DNA is TGTGCCAGCAGCGTATGGTCGGGAGACCAAGAGACCCAGTACTTC.

This clonotype came up many times. This sequence joins TRBV27 and TRBJ1-2, with a tentative D call TRBD1 (5 bases). The CDR3 is 14 amino acids. V was pared by 6 bases and J by 6 bases, with 17 bases between. The germline V gene encodes CDR1 MNHEY and CDR2 SMNVEV (reference sequence). This CDR3 reads CASSGTGYWHGYTF. The CDR3 DNA is TGTGCCAGCAGCGGAACAGGATATTGGCATGGCTACACCTTC.

This clonotype was detected many times. The chain links TRBV5-1 to TRBJ1-1, with no clear D. The V end was cut by 0 bases, the J end by 1 base, with 7 bases between. The CDR3 covers 14 residues. Germline values: CDR1 SGHRS, CDR2 YFSETQ. CDR3 in amino acids: CASSLEGENTEAFF. The CDR3 DNA sequence: TGCGCCAGCAGCTTGGAGGGAGAGAACACTGAAGCTTTCTTT.

This clonotype was recorded many times. The V call is TRBV9, the J call TRBJ2-5, with TRBD2 as a possible D gene (6 bases). The germline gives CDR1 SGDLS, CDR2 YYNGEE. The CDR3 runs 14 residues. V lost 0 bases, J lost 3 bases, and 9 bases lay in between. CDR3 DNA: TGTGCCAGCAGCGTAGAGGCTAGCGAAGAGACCCAGTACTTC. Amino acid sequence: CASSVEASEETQYF. The complete variable domain, with remaining parts taken from reference TRBV9 and TRBJ2-5, reads DSGVTQTPKHLITATGQRVTLRCSPRSGDLSVYWYQQSLDQGLQFLIQYYNGEERAKGNILERFSAQQFPDLHSELNLSSLELGDSALYFCASSVEASEETQYFGPGTRLLVL.

In this sample, this clonotype turned up many times. V and J are TRBV7-9 and TRBJ2-7; no reliable D call. The V gene's germline CDR1 is SEHNR and CDR2 FQNEAQ (reference sequence). V lost 1 base and J 5 bases, leaving 9 bases between the germline ends. The CDR3 runs to 13 residues. The CDR3 loop reads CASSLGSRDEQYF. The CDR3 DNA reads TGTGCCAGCAGCTTAGGGTCGAGAGACGAGCAGTACTTC.

This clonotype appeared a few times. J is TRBJ2-1 and V is TRBV4-1; TRBD2 might be the D (6 bases). V lost 6 bases and J 1 base, leaving 13 bases between the germline ends. Germline V lookup: CDR1 MGHRA, CDR2 YSYEKL. The CDR3 extends over 15 amino acids. The DNA for the CDR3 is TGCGCCAGCAGAAACCGGGACTCGTCCTACAATGAGCAGTTCTTC. Translation: CASRNRDSSYNEQFF.

There are many counts of this clonotype. The V gene is TRBV10-3, the J gene TRBJ1-2; no clear D. CDR1 is ENHRY and CDR2 is SYGVKD in the germline V gene. The length of the CDR3 is 12 residues. Trimming shortened V by 2 bases and J by 7 bases, and 8 bases separated the two germline ends. CDR3 sequence reads: CAISEPSTGYTF. DNA for the CDR3: TGTGCCATCAGTGAGCCAAGTACTGGCTACACCTTC.

This clonotype was observed at least ten times. The rearrangement links TRBV11-2 to TRBJ2-7; D is ambiguous. Germline lookup yields CDR1 SGHAT and CDR2 FQNNGV. The CDR3 sequence is 13 residues long. The V end was cut by 5 bases, the J end by 2 bases, with 10 bases between. CDR3 loop: CASSPLPAYEQYF. CDR3 nucleotide sequence: TGTGCCAGCAGCCCGCTCCCCGCCTACGAGCAGTACTTC.

V and J are TRBV12-3 or TRBV12-4 and TRBJ2-1, with TRBD2 identical over 11 bases. Trimming at V came to 0 bases and at J to 15 bases, leaving 10 bases not matched to a gene. The CDR3 is 15 residues long. CDR3 sequence reads: CASSLAASGGSAGFF. The CDR3 coding sequence is TGTGCCAGCAGTTTAGCCGCTAGCGGGGGGTCCGCCGGGTTCTTC.

CDR3 coding DNA: TGCAGTGCCCCACAACGGATCCCACAGTTTGTTGGACAACGGATCCCACAGTATACGCAGTATTTT. It yields the protein CSAPQRIPQFVGQRIPQYTQYF. The chain recombines TRBV20-1 with TRBJ2-3; possible D gene TRBD1, 5 bases. Germline-derived CDR1 and CDR2 are DFQATT and SNEGSKA (reference sequence). The V end was cut by 6 bases, the J end by 7 bases, with 44 bases between. This CDR3 contains 22 residues.

This clonotype was counted only a few times. The rearrangement links TRBV18 to TRBJ1-2; tentative D call: TRBD1 (5 bases). Trimming stripped 0 bases from V and 4 bases from J, with 12 bases between. Germline V CDR1 and CDR2: KGHSH, LQKENI. The CDR3 runs to 15 residues. CDR3 amino acids: CASSPPEGRAYGYTF. DNA of the CDR3: TGTGCCAGCTCACCACCGGAGGGGCGCGCCTATGGCTACACCTTC.